This passage covers 23 T cell receptor beta chains from one sample sequenced in a study of somatic mutations in cytotoxic T cells in rheumatoid arthritis. The data were produced by immunoSEQ multiplex PCR, yet TCRdb's version contains in-frame clones alone and is incomplete. The sample includes roughly 20,000 clones, approximately 83% seen only once; the top ten take approximately 14%. Sample: CD8+ T cells sorted from blood. These receptors came from an adult with rheumatoid arthritis.

The V and J genes are TRBV27 and TRBJ2-1, with 8 bases fitting TRBD1. The CDR3 loop spans 13 amino acids. Germline assignment: CDR1 MNHEY and CDR2 SMNVEV (reference sequence). Trimming took 5 bases from V and 6 from J; bases not matched to a gene: 3. The CDR3 loop reads CASSPGTGNEQFF. In nucleotides, the CDR3 is TGTGCCAGCAGTCCCGGGACAGGCAATGAGCAGTTCTTC.

Concerning this clone: The CDR3 end shows no conserved phenylalanine or tryptophan, and so a read error is likely. The DNA is omitted, as the CDR3 cannot be located on it reliably, and the CDR3 follows TCRdb's listing. The rearrangement links TRBV5-8 to TRBJ1-5. The CDR3 length is 13 residues, termini included. Germline values: CDR1 SGHTS, CDR2 YDEGEE. CDR3 protein: CASSLFPGAGQLG.

The chain has TRBV27 and TRBJ2-1; 8 nucleotides align to TRBD2. The CDR3 is 13 residues long. V lost 0 bases and J lost 14; bases outside the gene matches: 6. Germline CDR1 and CDR2: MNHEY and SMNVEV (reference sequence). CDR3: CASSLSAGGEEFF. CDR3 DNA sequence: TGTGCCAGCAGTTTATCGGCGGGAGGCGAAGAGTTCTTC.

This clone was seen a single time. CDR3 DNA sequence: TGTGCCAGCAGCGTAGAAGGCGGACCCACCGGGGAGCTGTTTTTT. Translated: CASSVEGGPTGELFF. The V call is TRBV9, the J call TRBJ2-2; D uncertain. Trimming took off 0 bases at V and 4 bases at J, with 10 bases between the two ends. The CDR3 is 15 amino acids. Germline V gene lookup returns CDR1 SGDLS and CDR2 YYNGEE.

DNA of the CDR3: TGTGCCAGCAGCTTGGTCCCGAACACTGAAGCTTTCTTT. Its translation is CASSLVPNTEAFF. The rearrangement uses TRBV5-4 and TRBJ1-1; D unclear. This CDR3 is 13 amino acids long. Germline lookup yields CDR1 SGHNT and CDR2 YYREEE (reference sequence). V gave up 0 bases and J gave up 1 base, with 4 bases separating them.

The chain uses TRBV6-5 and TRBJ1-1; tentatively, D is TRBD1 (6 bases). Trimming took 5 bases from V and 4 from J, leaving 14 bases between them. The CDR3 loop spans 14 amino acids. CDR1 is MNHEY and CDR2 is SVGAGI in the germline V gene. CDR3 residues: CASSNRVQLTEAFF. DNA of the CDR3: TGTGCCAGCAGTAACAGGGTGCAGCTCACTGAAGCTTTCTTT.

This clone was found a few times. V gene TRBV20-1 combines with J gene TRBJ2-7; D not resolved. The CDR3 is 9 amino acids. CDR1 is DFQATT and CDR2 is SNEGSKA in the germline V gene (reference sequence). V was pared by 5 bases and J by 9 bases, with 8 bases between. The CDR3 DNA is TGCAGTGCTTTACGTGGGCAGTACGTC. This sequence encodes CSALRGQYV.

The count of this clone is one. The CDR3 DNA reads as TGTGCCAGCAGCAAACGGGGGTACAGGGTCTATGGCTACACCTTC. Translating gives CASSKRGYRVYGYTF. This chain connects TRBV21-1 to TRBJ1-2. TRBV21-1 is noted as a pseudogene. This CDR3 comprises 15 residues.

In this sample, this clone turned up once. V is TRBV28 and J is TRBJ2-2, with no clear D. The V end was cut by 6 bases, the J end by 2 bases, with 19 bases between. Germline V gene sequence: CDR1 MDHEN, CDR2 SYDVKM. The CDR3 has 17 amino acids. CDR3 protein: CASSFPGERLNTGELFF. The CDR3 DNA is TGTGCCAGCAGCTTCCCCGGTGAGCGCCTAAACACCGGGGAGCTGTTTTTT.

The chain carries TRBV7-3 and TRBJ2-4, with 7 nucleotides matching TRBD2. Trimming at V came to 0 bases and at J to 5 bases, leaving 7 bases not matched to a gene. The CDR3 totals 16 residues. The V gene's germline CDR1 is SGHTA and CDR2 FQGTGA. CDR3 amino acids: CASSLTGLADENIQYF. For the CDR3, the DNA is TGTGCCAGCAGCTTAACGGGCCTAGCGGACGAAAACATTCAGTACTTC.

The J gene is TRBJ2-1, the V gene TRBV2, with D hard to call. Trimming took off 8 bases at V and 5 bases at J, with 13 bases between the two ends. The germline V gene encodes CDR1 SNHLY and CDR2 FYNNEI. This CDR3 is 13 amino acids long. The CDR3 DNA follows: TGTGCCAGCCATTTTTTTAGGGACAATGAGCAGTTCTTC. Protein product: CASHFFRDNEQFF.

The chain joins TRBV18 to TRBJ2-1; maybe TRBD1 (6 bases). The CDR3 is made up of 15 amino acids. Trimming shortened V by 4 bases and J by 4 bases, and 14 bases separated the two germline ends. Looked up from germline, CDR1 is KGHSH and CDR2 is LQKENI. The chain's CDR3 is CASSLPGHSYNEQFF. Here the CDR3 DNA reads TGTGCCAGCTCACTCCCGGGACATTCTTACAATGAGCAGTTCTTC.

This clone was counted once. The rearrangement links TRBV28 to TRBJ1-2; D is unresolved. The CDR3 covers 13 residues. V gave up 5 bases and J gave up 7 bases, with 14 bases separating them. CDR1 and CDR2 (germline): MDHEN, SYDVKM. The CDR3 reads CASSTDLYRGYTF. CDR3 nucleotide sequence: TGTGCCAGCAGTACCGACCTGTACCGTGGCTACACCTTC.

A word on this clone: Within the sample, other DNA sequences also encode this same CDR3. The CDR3 region is CASSEGDRGRGTQYF. The CDR3 coding sequence is TGTGCCAGCAGCGAGGGGGACAGGGGGCGAGGGACCCAGTACTTC. The chain carries TRBV9 and TRBJ2-5; 12 bases are shared with TRBD1. This CDR3 spans 15 amino acids. Germline CDR1 SGDLS, CDR2 YYNGEE. The trim removed 3 bases at V and 7 bases at J, leaving 7 bases unmatched.

The chain couples TRBV27 to TRBJ2-3; no firm D call. With 2 bases removed from V and 5 bases from J, the gap between germline ends came to 11 bases. CDR1 is MNHEY and CDR2 is SMNVEV in the germline V gene (reference sequence). The CDR3 loop spans 14 amino acids. CDR3 bases: TGTGCCAGCAGTTTAAATCTATTCGGAGATACGCAGTATTTT. Residues: CASSLNLFGDTQYF.

The CDR3: CASSRRGFGTYEQYV. As DNA, the CDR3 is TGTGCCAGCAGCCGACGCGGTTTTGGCACCTACGAGCAGTACGTC. The chain links TRBV13 to TRBJ2-7; D unresolved. Germline CDR1 and CDR2: PRHDT and FYEKMQ (reference sequence). The CDR3 spans 15 residues. The germline V and J ends were trimmed by 5 bases and 2 bases, with 16 bases remaining between them.

The genes are TRBV6-6 and TRBJ2-7, with D perhaps TRBD1 (5 bases). The CDR3 sequence is 13 residues long. V was cut by 0 bases and J by 2 bases, with 5 bases left in between. Germline lookup yields CDR1 MNHNY and CDR2 SVGAGI (reference sequence). CDR3 loop: CASSYSDTYEQYF. In DNA, the CDR3 is TGTGCCAGCAGTTACTCGGACACCTACGAGCAGTACTTC.

This clone has just one count. The J gene is TRBJ2-3, the V gene TRBV11-2, with TRBD1 identical over 8 bases. This CDR3 is built from 14 residues. Per the germline V gene, CDR1 is SGHAT and CDR2 is FQNNGV. V shed 5 bases, J shed 6 bases, and the junction held 7 bases outside the gene matches. CDR3 DNA sequence: TGTGCCAGCAGCCACTGGACAGGGCCCGATACGCAGTATTTT. Its translation: CASSHWTGPDTQYF. Together with reference TRBV11-2 and TRBJ2-3, the CDR3 gives the full variable domain: EAGVAQSPRYKIIEKRQSVAFWCNPISGHATLYWYQQILGQGPKLLIQFQNNGVVDDSQLPKDRFSAERLKGVDSTLKIQPAKLEDSAVYLCASSHWTGPDTQYFGPGTRLTVL.

This chain links TRBV4-2 with TRBJ1-1; D unclear. The CDR3 loop spans 22 amino acids. Germline CDR1 reads LGHNA; CDR2 reads YNFKEQ. V was pared by 0 bases and J by 0 bases, with 29 bases between. This chain's CDR3 is CASSQDVPEAYGEQQLNTEAFF. The DNA of the CDR3 is TGTGCCAGCAGCCAAGACGTACCTGAGGCCTACGGGGAACAGCAACTGAACACTGAAGCTTTCTTT.

This clone was counted a single time. The V and J genes are TRBV9 and TRBJ2-3, with 9 positions matching TRBD2. With V trimmed by 2 bases and J by 5 bases, 6 bases remained unmatched. The CDR3 sequence is 15 residues long. CDR1 and CDR2 from the germline V gene are SGDLS and YYNGEE. CDR3 sequence (DNA): TGTGCCAGCAGCGTGGCGGGAGGGGTAATAGATACGCAGTATTTT. As protein: CASSVAGGVIDTQYF.

This clone turned up a few times. CDR3 loop: CASRLSRGLGLEQYF. Written as DNA, the CDR3 is TGTGCCAGCAGACTTTCCCGGGGGCTCGGGCTCGAGCAGTACTTC. The genes are TRBV11-2 and TRBJ2-7; D possibly matches TRBD1 or TRBD2 (6 bases each). Trimming left V 6 bases short and J 6 bases short, with 21 bases between. The CDR3 is 15 amino acids. The germline V gene encodes CDR1 SGHAT and CDR2 FQNNGV.

This clone was recorded only once. The gene calls are TRBV9 and TRBJ1-1; D not certain. This CDR3 is 14 amino acids long. V dropped 3 bases and J dropped 0 bases, with 9 bases sitting between them. CDR1 is SGDLS, CDR2 YYNGEE, per germline. This CDR3 reads CASSGNSMNTEAFF. The CDR3 DNA sequence: TGTGCCAGCAGCGGTAATAGCATGAACACTGAAGCTTTCTTT.

The genes are TRBV4-2 and TRBJ2-7; 12 bases are a match to TRBD2. Germline V CDR1 and CDR2: LGHNA, YNFKEQ. Trimming took 0 bases from V and 0 from J; bases not matched to a gene: 6. This CDR3 contains 18 residues. For the CDR3, the DNA is TGTGCCAGCAGCCAAGAGGCACTAGCGGGAGGTGTCTCCTACGAGCAGTACTTC. Its protein is CASSQEALAGGVSYEQYF.